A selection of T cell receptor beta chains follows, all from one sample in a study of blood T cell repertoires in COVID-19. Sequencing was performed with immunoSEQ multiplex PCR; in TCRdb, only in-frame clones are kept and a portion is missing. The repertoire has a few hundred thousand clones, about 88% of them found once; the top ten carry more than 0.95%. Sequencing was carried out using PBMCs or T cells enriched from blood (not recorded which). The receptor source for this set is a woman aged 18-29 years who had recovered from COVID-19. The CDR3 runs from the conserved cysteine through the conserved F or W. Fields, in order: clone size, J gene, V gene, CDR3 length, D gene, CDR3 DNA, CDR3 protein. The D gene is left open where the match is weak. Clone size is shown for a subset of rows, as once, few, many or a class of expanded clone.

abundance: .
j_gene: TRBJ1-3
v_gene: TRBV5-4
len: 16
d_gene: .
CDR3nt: TGTGCCAGCAGCTTTTTCGGGAGTCACTCTGGAAACACCATATATTTT
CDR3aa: CASSFFGSHSGNTIYF

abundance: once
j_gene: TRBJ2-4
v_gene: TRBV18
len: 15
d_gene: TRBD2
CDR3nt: TGTGCCAGCTCACTAAAGAGCGGGGAGTCAAACATTCAGTACTTC
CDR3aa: CASSLKSGESNIQYF

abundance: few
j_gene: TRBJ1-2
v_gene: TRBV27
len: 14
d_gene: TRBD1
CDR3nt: TGTGCCAGCAGTTTAGACAGGGCTAACTATGGCTACACCTTC
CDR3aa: CASSLDRANYGYTF

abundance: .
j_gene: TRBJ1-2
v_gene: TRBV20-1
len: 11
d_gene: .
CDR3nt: TGCAGTGCTAGAGCAGGTTATGGCTACACCTTC
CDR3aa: CSARAGYGYTF

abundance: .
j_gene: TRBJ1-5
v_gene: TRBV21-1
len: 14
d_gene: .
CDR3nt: TGTGCCAGCAGCAGGCGTCAGGGGTCAGAGCCCCAGCATTTT
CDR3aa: CASSRRQGSEPQHF

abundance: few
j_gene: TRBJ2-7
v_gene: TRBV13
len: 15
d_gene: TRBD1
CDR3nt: TGTGCCAGCAGCCAGAACGGACAGGGCCACTACGAGCAGTACTTC
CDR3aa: CASSQNGQGHYEQYF

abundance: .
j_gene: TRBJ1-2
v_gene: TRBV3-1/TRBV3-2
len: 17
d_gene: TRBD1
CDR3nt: TGTGCCAGCAGCCAAGATCCGCGACAGGGTGACGCCTATGGCTACACCTTC
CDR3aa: CASSQDPRQGDAYGYTF

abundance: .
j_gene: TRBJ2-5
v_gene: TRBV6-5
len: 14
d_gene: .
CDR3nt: TGTGCCAGCAGTTATAGTGTGAGAGGCGAGACCCAGTACTTC
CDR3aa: CASSYSVRGETQYF

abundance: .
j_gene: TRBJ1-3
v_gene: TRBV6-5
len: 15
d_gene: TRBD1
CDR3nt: TGTGCCAGCAGACCGACAGGGGGGTCTGGAAACACCATATATTTT
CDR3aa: CASRPTGGSGNTIYF

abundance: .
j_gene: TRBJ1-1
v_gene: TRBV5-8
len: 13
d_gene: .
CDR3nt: TGTGCCAGCAGCTTGGCCAATCTTGAGAGAGCTTTCTTT
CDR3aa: CASSLANLERAFF

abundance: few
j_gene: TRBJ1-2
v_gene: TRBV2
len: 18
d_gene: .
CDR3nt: .
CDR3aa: CASRDRTYYGYTFGSVSF

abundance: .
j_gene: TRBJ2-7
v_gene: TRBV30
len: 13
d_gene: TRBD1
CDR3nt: TGTGCCTGGGTGGGACAGGGCTCCTACGAGCAGTACTTC
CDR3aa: CAWVGQGSYEQYF

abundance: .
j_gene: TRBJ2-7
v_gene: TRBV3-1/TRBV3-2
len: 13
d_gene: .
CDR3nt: TGTGCCAGCAGCCAAGGGACAGTCTACGAGCAGTACTTC
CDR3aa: CASSQGTVYEQYF

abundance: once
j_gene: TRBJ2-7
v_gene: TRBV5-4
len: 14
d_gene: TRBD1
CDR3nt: TGTGCCAGCAGGGTGGACAGGGGCTCCTACGAGCAGTACTTC
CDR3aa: CASRVDRGSYEQYF

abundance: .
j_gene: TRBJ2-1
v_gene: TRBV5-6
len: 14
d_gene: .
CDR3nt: TGTGCCAGCAGCTCGGAGGGGAATTACAATGAGCAGTTCTTC
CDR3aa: CASSSEGNYNEQFF

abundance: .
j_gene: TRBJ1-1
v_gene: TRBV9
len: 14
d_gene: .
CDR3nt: TGTGCCAGTCGTAGGGGGGGAAGGAACACTGAAGCTTTCTTT
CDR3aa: CASRRGGRNTEAFF